A single sample is the source of the 14 T cell receptor beta chains below, sequenced in a study of blood T cell repertoires in COVID-19 (dated by TCRdb to between 2020 and 2021). To prepare the library, the immunoSEQ multiplex PCR assay was applied. The clones in this table, taken by TCRdb from immuneACCESS, are in-frame only. Not every clone is retained; where verified, under half of the shortfall comes from an unresolved V gene, and the cause of the rest is unknown. This sample is represented by approximately 280,000 clones; about 89% of them were singletons. Over 2.5% of the sample is held by the ten biggest clonotypes. Sequenced sample: PBMCs or T cells enriched from blood (not recorded which). These receptors all stem from a woman under 30 who had recovered from COVID-19.

The V gene is TRBV11-2, the J gene TRBJ1-1; TRBD1 aligns across 7 bases. The CDR3 contains 15 residues. V lost 3 bases and J lost 4; bases outside the gene matches: 8. CDR1 SGHAT and CDR2 FQNNGV come from the germline V gene. The chain's CDR3 is CASSFQTGFGTEAFF. The CDR3 bases are TGTGCCAGCAGCTTCCAGACAGGGTTCGGCACTGAAGCTTTCTTT.

For this clone: Within the sample, other DNA sequences also encode this same CDR3. The J gene is TRBJ1-5, the V gene TRBV14, with no clear D. Germline V gene sequence: CDR1 SGHDN, CDR2 FVKESK. V shed 0 bases and J shed 5 bases, with 5 bases lying between them. The CDR3 is made up of 13 amino acids. The CDR3 region is CASSQERDQPQHF. The CDR3 coding sequence is TGTGCCAGCAGCCAAGAAAGAGATCAGCCCCAGCATTTT.

This clone was seen just once. The gene calls are TRBV5-4 and TRBJ1-2; D may be TRBD1 (6 bases). V lost 2 bases and J lost 4, with 15 bases in between. The length of the CDR3 is 15 residues. CDR1 and CDR2 from the germline V gene are SGHNT and YYREEE (reference sequence). The CDR3 DNA sequence: TGTGCCAGCAGCTTTGCCCCGGACAGTGTCTATGGCTACACCTTC. This encodes CASSFAPDSVYGYTF. Based on the CDR3 plus reference TRBV5-4 and TRBJ1-2, the full variable domain is ETGVTQSPTHLIKTRGQQVTLRCSSQSGHNTVSWYQQALGQGPQFIFQYYREEENGRGNFPPRFSGLQFPNYSSELNVNALELDDSALYLCASSFAPDSVYGYTFGSGTRLTVV.

This sequence joins TRBV5-4 and TRBJ1-2, with D possibly TRBD1 on 5 matching bases. Germline V gene data show CDR1 as SGHNT and CDR2 as YYREEE (reference sequence). The CDR3 totals 15 residues. Trimming removed 2 bases from V and 4 bases from J, with 15 bases in between. The CDR3: CASSFSPGNSYGYTF. DNA of the CDR3: TGTGCCAGCAGCTTTTCCCCAGGGAACTCCTATGGCTACACCTTC.

This clone occurred a few times. This chain connects TRBV7-9 to TRBJ2-1; 14 nucleotides line up with TRBD2. The V gene's germline CDR1 is SEHNR and CDR2 FQNEAQ (reference sequence). With 5 bases clipped from V and 1 base from J, the junction kept 7 bases outside the gene matches. The CDR3 is 18 residues long. The CDR3 nucleotides read TGTGCCAGCAGCCGGACTAGCGGGGGGCCCTATTCCTACAATGAGCAGTTCTTC. It translates to CASSRTSGGPYSYNEQFF.

The chain links TRBV27 to TRBJ2-3, with D perhaps matching TRBD2 (6 bases). There are 16 residues in the CDR3. Germline V CDR1 and CDR2: MNHEY, SMNVEV (reference sequence). V lost 5 bases and J lost 4, with 19 bases in between. The CDR3 is CASSAVWRGIADTQYF. Here the CDR3 DNA reads TGTGCCAGCAGTGCCGTCTGGCGGGGCATTGCAGATACGCAGTATTTT.

The chain couples TRBV5-5 to TRBJ2-7; 8 nucleotides match TRBD1. The CDR3 runs 15 residues. Trimming at V came to 1 base and at J to 2 bases, leaving 5 bases not matched to a gene. Germline V gives CDR1 SGHKS, CDR2 YYEKEE (reference sequence). This chain's CDR3 is CASSLSLQGAYEQYF. The CDR3 nucleotides read TGTGCCAGCAGCTTGTCGTTACAGGGGGCCTACGAGCAGTACTTC.

This chain uses TRBV25-1 with TRBJ2-7; D is unclear. The ends were cut back, 5 bases at V and 3 bases at J, with 8 bases in the middle. Germline V gene lookup returns CDR1 MGHDK and CDR2 SYGVNS. The CDR3 extends over 12 amino acids. CDR3 nucleotides: TGTGCCAGCAGTCAGGCCGTCTACGAGCAGTACTTC. It yields the protein CASSQAVYEQYF.

The chain combines TRBV5-5 with TRBJ1-1; D not certain. The CDR3 extends over 12 amino acids. Germline CDR1 SGHKS, CDR2 YYEKEE (reference sequence). With 5 bases removed from V and 5 bases from J, the gap between germline ends came to 10 bases. Here the CDR3 DNA reads TGTGCCAGCAGGCACGGGAGTACTGAAGCTTTCTTT. Translated, it gives CASRHGSTEAFF.

The CDR3 bases are TGTGCCAGCAGCTTAGTGCGGTCCGGGGAGCTGTTTTTT. Encoded protein: CASSLVRSGELFF. The V call is TRBV7-2, the J call TRBJ2-2; D not certain. V lost 1 base and J lost 6, with 6 bases in between. The CDR3 runs to 13 residues. The germline CDR1 and CDR2 sequences are SGHTA and FQGNSA. Looking up the rest from reference TRBV7-2 and TRBJ2-2 gives the full variable domain: GAGVSQSPSNKVTEKGKDVELRCDPISGHTALYWYRQSLGQGLEFLIYFQGNSAPDKSGLPSDRFSAERTGGSVSTLTIQRTQQEDSAVYLCASSLVRSGELFFGEGSRLTVL.

The chain has TRBV29-1 and TRBJ1-4, with a weak D call TRBD1 (5 bases). This CDR3 spans 14 amino acids. The germline V gene has CDR1 SQVTM and CDR2 ANQGSEA. The V gene lost 3 bases and the J gene lost 2 bases, with 10 bases spanning the gap. The CDR3 spells CSVDAGNTNEKLFF. CDR3 nucleotide sequence: TGCAGCGTTGACGCAGGGAACACTAATGAAAAACTGTTTTTT.

CDR3 in amino acids: CASSLVRGAVTRAGELFF. The CDR3 DNA sequence: TGTGCCAGCAGCTTAGTTCGGGGGGCGGTCACTAGGGCCGGGGAGCTGTTTTTT. V and J are TRBV11-2 and TRBJ2-2; a weak D match, TRBD2 (7 bases). The CDR3 consists of 18 residues. Germline values: CDR1 SGHAT, CDR2 FQNNGV. V was trimmed by 1 base and J by 6 bases, leaving 21 bases between them.

The rearrangement joins TRBV7-2 to TRBJ2-2; D gene uncertain. Germline CDR1 and CDR2: SGHTA and FQGNSA. V shed 2 bases and J shed 2 bases, with 12 bases lying between them. The CDR3 spans 16 residues. The CDR3 loop is CASSLFKLANTGELFF. CDR3 nucleotides: TGTGCCAGCAGCTTATTTAAACTCGCAAACACCGGGGAGCTGTTTTTT.

The chain combines TRBV19 with TRBJ1-3, with D uncertain. This CDR3 comprises 17 residues. Germline CDR1 reads LNHDA; CDR2 reads SQIVND (reference sequence). Trimming shortened V by 7 bases and J by 0 bases, and 19 bases separated the two germline ends. CDR3: CASTLSHLRSSGNTIYF. The CDR3 nucleotides are TGTGCCAGTACCCTCTCCCATTTACGGAGCTCTGGAAACACCATATATTTT.